This T cell receptor (beta chain) stems from a study of blood T cells in healthy people across ages. Then a second PCR, running roughly 7 to 11 cycles, was carried out with a sample-barcoded 5' primer and a J-beta primer mix. A single record per CDR3 protein comes from TCRdb applying MiXCR to the 5' RACE reads. The data contain 650,000 to 700,000 distinct CDR3 sequences, around 50% of them singletons. Trimming removed 0 bases at V and 5 bases at J, with 11 bases between. Germline CDR1 is LGHNT and CDR2 is FRNRAP. The CDR3 length is 14 residues. This clonotype has at least ten counts. The origin of this receptor is a woman of 80 years or more in good health. The chain is built from TRBV12-5 and TRBJ2-7; D remains ambiguous. The sequenced material came from blood. CDR3 residues: CASGLVPLRNEQYF. As DNA, the CDR3 is TGTGCTAGTGGTTTGGTCCCCCTTCGTAACGAGCAGTACTTC. The complete variable domain, with remaining parts taken from reference TRBV12-5 and TRBJ2-7, reads DARVTQTPRHKVTEMGQEVTMRCQPILGHNTVFWYRQTMMQGLELLAYFRNRAPLDDSGMPKDRFSAEMPDATLATLKIQPSEPRDSAVYFCASGLVPLRNEQYFGPGTRLTVT.